These T cell receptor beta chains were read from a single sample in a study of neurological immune-mediated disorders. TCRdb reprocessed the 5' RACE reads via MiXCR and lists one record per CDR3 protein. The profile covers 55,000 to 75,000 distinct CDR3 sequences, with around 13% appearing a single time and approximately 4.6% taken by the ten largest. Sequences were obtained from PBMCs. Source of these receptors: a female donor with HTLV-1-associated myelopathy (HAM/TSP). Both conserved end residues are part of each CDR3. D genes are given only for firm matches. Clone size is stated in some rows and not others, as once, few, many or a class when expanded.

>TRBD1|TRBJ2-2|TRBV9|many
TGTGCCAGCAGGGACTCCGGGACAGATTTTACCGGGGAGCTGTTTTTT
CASRDSGTDFTGELFF
>-|TRBJ1-5|TRBV7-8|many
TGTGCCAGCAGCTTAGACCGGGCTTTGGATCAGCCCCAGCATTTT
CASSLDRALDQPQHF
>TRBD2|TRBJ2-2|TRBV20-1|few
TGCAGTGCTAGAGTCGCGGCGGGGGGGCCGGTCGGGGAGCTGTTTTTT
CSARVAAGGPVGELFF
>TRBD1|TRBJ2-2|TRBV25-1|many
TGTGCCAGCAGTGAAGGCTCGGGACAGGGGGACGGCACCGGGGAGCTGTTTTTT
CASSEGSGQGDGTGELFF
>-|TRBJ2-5|TRBV20-1|-
TGCAGTGCTATGGCCCCATCGGGAGAAGAGACCCAGTACTTC
CSAMAPSGEETQYF
>TRBD1|TRBJ2-1|TRBV11-2|many
TGTGCCAGCAGCTTAACACAGGGGAGCTCCTACAATGAGCAGTTCTTC
CASSLTQGSSYNEQFF
>TRBD2|TRBJ2-7|TRBV5-4|many
TGTGCCAGCAGCTTCGGGACTAGCGTTGACGAGCAGTACTTC
CASSFGTSVDEQYF
>-|TRBJ2-3|TRBV28|many
TGTGCCAGCAGTTTAGTTTCAGGGGGGACAGATACGCAGTATTTT
CASSLVSGGTDTQYF
>-|TRBJ2-7|TRBV6-5|-
TGTGCCAGCAGTTCCAGCGACAGAATCACCTACGAGCAGTACTTC
CASSSSDRITYEQYF
>TRBD1|TRBJ2-2|TRBV7-9|many
TGTGCCAGCAGCCCGGACAGGGCGGTAACCGGGGAGCTGTTTTTT
CASSPDRAVTGELFF
>-|TRBJ2-2|TRBV4-1|many
TGCGCCAGCTCGCTCGAAGTAGGCGGGGAGCTGTTTTTT
CASSLEVGGELFF
>-|TRBJ1-1|TRBV20-1|many
TGCAGTGCTAGACGGGGGAACACTGAAGCTTTCTTT
CSARRGNTEAFF
>TRBD1|TRBJ2-5|TRBV27|many
TGTGCCAGCAGTTTAGGGGACAGGGTCCCCCAGTACTTC
CASSLGDRVPQYF
>TRBD1|TRBJ2-7|TRBV29-1|many
TGCAGCGTTGCTCCGACCGGGACAGGGCTAACCCGGCAGTACTTC
CSVAPTGTGLTRQYF
>-|TRBJ1-2|TRBV2|many
TGTGCCAGCTCGGGGTCAGGGAAAGGAGGCTACACCTTC
CASSGSGKGGYTF
>-|TRBJ2-7|TRBV4-1|few
TGCGCCAGCAGCCAAGTACAGGGTTTCGAGCAGTACTTC
CASSQVQGFEQYF
>TRBD1|TRBJ1-1|TRBV7-9|few
TGTGCCAGCATCAAGGACAGGGGGAGTGAAGCTTTCTTT
CASIKDRGSEAFF
>TRBD1|TRBJ2-7|TRBV6-5|-
TGTGCCAGCAGAGCCCGGGACAGCTCCTACGAGCAGTACTTC
CASRARDSSYEQYF
>-|TRBJ2-3|TRBV5-1|many
TGCGCCAGCAGCTGGGGGGGCCAGGCCACAGATACGCAGTATTTT
CASSWGGQATDTQYF
>-|TRBJ2-1|TRBV9|many
TGTGCCAGCAGTTTCTACGGTAGCTCCTACAATGAGCAGTTCTTC
CASSFYGSSYNEQFF
>-|TRBJ2-2|TRBV2|few
TGTGCCAGCAGGTCACAGGGAAACACCGGGGAGCTGTTTTTT
CASRSQGNTGELFF
>-|TRBJ1-5|TRBV11-2|-
TGTGCCAGCAGCTCCGGGGACGGCCGTGATCCAGCCGATCAGCCCCAGCATTTT
CASSSGDGRDPADQPQHF
>TRBD1|TRBJ1-1|TRBV12-3/TRBV12-4|many
TGTGCCAGCAGTCTATATAGTTCCGGGACAGAGAACACTGAAGCTTTCTTT
CASSLYSSGTENTEAFF
>-|TRBJ1-1|TRBV12-3/TRBV12-4|-
TGTGCCAGCAGCTTCCTTCAGGCCTCGGGGGAAGCTTTCTTT
CASSFLQASGEAFF
>TRBD1|TRBJ1-4|TRBV20-1|many
TGCAGTGCTAGAGGTCCAGGGGGGGTCGGGGAAAAACTGTTTTTT
CSARGPGGVGEKLFF
>TRBD1|TRBJ1-2|TRBV28|medium-sized
TGTGCCAGCAGTTTAACACAGGGGGCGAATGGCTACACCTTC
CASSLTQGANGYTF
>-|TRBJ2-1|TRBV20-1|many
TGCAGTGCTAGAGATCTGGGGGTAGAGCAGTTCTTC
CSARDLGVEQFF
>-|TRBJ1-6|TRBV10-2|few
TGCGCCAGCAGTGAGTCGATTTCTCGTTCACCCCTCCACTTT
CASSESISRSPLHF
>-|TRBJ1-4|TRBV20-1|many
TGCAGTGCTCCCAGGGAAACTAATGAAAAACTGTTTTTT
CSAPRETNEKLFF
>TRBD1|TRBJ1-1|TRBV27|many
TGTGCCAGCAGTCTTGGACAGGGGGCCGAAGCTTTCTTT
CASSLGQGAEAFF
>-|TRBJ1-5|TRBV15|-
TGTGCCACCAGCAGAGTCATCAGGGTCCAGAGCAATCAGCCCCAGCATTTT
CATSRVIRVQSNQPQHF
>-|TRBJ2-3|TRBV5-1|-
TGCGCCAGCAACACCGGGACACGACGCACAGATACGCAGTATTTT
CASNTGTRRTDTQYF
>-|TRBJ2-1|TRBV6-2/TRBV6-3|many
TGTGCCAGCACCACCACCCAGTTCTTTAACAATGAGCAGTTCTTC
CASTTTQFFNNEQFF
>-|TRBJ2-7|TRBV7-9|many
TGTGCCAGCAGCTTAGGGGCCCCAACCTACGAGCAGTACTTC
CASSLGAPTYEQYF
>-|TRBJ2-6|TRBV5-1|many
TGCGCCAGCAGGGCTGACTCTGGGGCCAACGTCCTGACTTTC
CASRADSGANVLTF
>-|TRBJ1-2|TRBV7-9|many
TGTGCCAGCAGCTTAGGGCCCGTGAGTGGCTACACCTTC
CASSLGPVSGYTF
>-|TRBJ1-2|TRBV7-2|many
TGTGCCAGCAGCTTCGGACAAGTCTATGGCTACACCTTC
CASSFGQVYGYTF
>-|TRBJ1-6|TRBV5-1|many
TGCGCCAGCAGCTGGACAGATAATAATTCACCCCTCCACTTT
CASSWTDNNSPLHF
>-|TRBJ2-5|TRBV5-1|many
TGCGCCAGCAGAGGAGTCGGGGGAGAAGAGACCCAGTACTTC
CASRGVGGEETQYF
>-|TRBJ2-3|TRBV5-1|many
TGCGCCAGCAGCGATGGCGTGTCAGATACGCAGTATTTT
CASSDGVSDTQYF
>-|TRBJ1-2|TRBV20-1|many
TGCAGTGCTCTTTCAGCCACAGGGAGAAACGGCTACACCTTC
CSALSATGRNGYTF
>-|TRBJ2-7|TRBV10-3|many
TGTGCCATCAGTCTTGAAGGCGAGCAGTACTTC
CAISLEGEQYF
>-|TRBJ1-1|TRBV6-6|many
TGTGCCAGCAGTTACGACGGGGGGGTAAGCACTGAAGCTTTCTTT
CASSYDGGVSTEAFF
>-|TRBJ1-1|TRBV5-1|many
TGCGCCAGCAGCTTGGGGGACGGACACACTGAAGCTTTCTTT
CASSLGDGHTEAFF
>-|TRBJ2-2|TRBV12-3/TRBV12-4|-
TGTGCCAGCAGACTCCGACGGGGGGCCTCGGAGCTGTTTTTT
CASRLRRGASELFF
>TRBD1|TRBJ1-6|TRBV20-1|many
TGCAGTGCTACCCGGGGACAGGGAATTAATTCACCCCTCCACTTT
CSATRGQGINSPLHF
>-|TRBJ1-1|TRBV5-1|-
TGCGCCAGCAGCTTGGGTGGGGGGCTCGACACTGAAGCTTTCTTT
CASSLGGGLDTEAFF
>TRBD2|TRBJ2-1|TRBV10-3|-
TGTGCCACTCATCGGGGGGACCAATACAATGAGCAGTTCTTC
CATHRGDQYNEQFF
>TRBD1|TRBJ2-1|TRBV11-2|many
TGTGCCAGCAAACAAGGGGGCTCGGGCGATGAGCAGTTCTTC
CASKQGGSGDEQFF
>-|TRBJ2-3|TRBV9|many
TGTGCCAGCAGCGTAGCTCAGGCGTACGATACGCAGTATTTT
CASSVAQAYDTQYF
>-|TRBJ1-4|TRBV20-1|many
TGCAGTGCTAGCGGGGGAAATGAAAAACTGTTTTTT
CSASGGNEKLFF
>-|TRBJ1-1|TRBV7-9|many
TGTGCCAGCAGCTTACAAGGGCGTGAAGCTTTCTTT
CASSLQGREAFF
>-|TRBJ2-3|TRBV4-1|-
TGCGCCAGCAGCCAAGGTCGGGGGCGGCTTACAGATACGCAGTATTTT
CASSQGRGRLTDTQYF
>-|TRBJ1-5|TRBV4-1|many
TGCGCCAGCAGCCAAGACAGGGCGGGCAATCAGCCCCAGCATTTT
CASSQDRAGNQPQHF